This T cell receptor (beta chain) was sequenced for a study of T-cell reconstitution after alpha-beta-depleted transplantation in children. CDR3 length: 13 amino acids. Germline V gives CDR1 MDHEN, CDR2 SYDVKM. V was trimmed by 10 bases and J by 0 bases, leaving 12 bases between them. Unique molecular identifiers were incorporated during preparation of the TCRbeta library. TCRdb re-analysed the PCR reads in MiXCR, keeping a single row per CDR3 protein. This sample yields a few hundred thousand distinct CDR3 sequences, of which roughly 14% are seen a single time; 4% to 5.5% belongs to the top ten. This clonotype was detected many times.

The sample in question was PBMCs, obtained from the stem cell graft. The chain employs TRBV28 and TRBJ1-1; possible D gene TRBD1, 5 bases. The TCR sequence derives from a human donor who donated a stem cell graft to a child with Fanconi anemia. CDR3 coding DNA: TGTGCCACCCGGGAGGGGCTGAACACTGAAGCTTTCTTT. Translation gives CATREGLNTEAFF.